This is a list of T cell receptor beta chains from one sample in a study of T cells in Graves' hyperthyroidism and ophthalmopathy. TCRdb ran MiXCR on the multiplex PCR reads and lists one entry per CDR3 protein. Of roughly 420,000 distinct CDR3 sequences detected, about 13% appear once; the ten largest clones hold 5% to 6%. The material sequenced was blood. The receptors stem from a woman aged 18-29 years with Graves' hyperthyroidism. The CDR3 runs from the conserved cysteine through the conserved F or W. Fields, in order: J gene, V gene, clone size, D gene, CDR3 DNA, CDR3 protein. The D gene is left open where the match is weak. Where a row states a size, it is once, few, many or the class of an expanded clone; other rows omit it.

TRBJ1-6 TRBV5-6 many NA TGTGCCAGCAGCCGGGACATCGGATCCCTCCACTTT CASSRDIGSLHF
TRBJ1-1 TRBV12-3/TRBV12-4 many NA TGTGCCAGCTGGCAGGGCGACATGAACACTGAAGCTTTCTTT CASWQGDMNTEAFF
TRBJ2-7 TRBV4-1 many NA TGCGCCAGCAGCCAAGAGGGGCTAGCATTCTACGAGCAGTACTTC CASSQEGLAFYEQYF
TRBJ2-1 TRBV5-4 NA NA TGTGTCAGCAGCCGCGACCAACTAAGCTCCTACAATGAGCAGTTCTTC CVSSRDQLSSYNEQFF
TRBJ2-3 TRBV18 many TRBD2 TGTGCCAGCTCACTGGGACTAGTAAACACAGATACGCAGTATTTT CASSLGLVNTDTQYF
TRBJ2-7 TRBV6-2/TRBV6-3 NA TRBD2 TGTGCCAGCAGTAGACTAGCGGGGGGAAATGAGCAGTACTTC CASSRLAGGNEQYF
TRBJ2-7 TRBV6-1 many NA TGTGCCAGCAGTGAACAACCGGGACGAAGCTCCTACGAGCAGTACTTC CASSEQPGRSSYEQYF
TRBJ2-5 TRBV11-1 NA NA TGTGCCAGCAGCCGGCGATCCGGGGGCAGGGGGATACTACATGAGACCCAGTACTTC CASSRRSGGRGILHETQYF
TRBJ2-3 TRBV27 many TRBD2 TGTGCCAGCAGTCCACCCACCCTGACTAGCGGGGACAACACAGATACGCAGTATTTT CASSPPTLTSGDNTDTQYF
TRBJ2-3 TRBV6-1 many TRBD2 TGTGCCAGCACTAGCGGGGGTAGCACAGATACGCAGTATTTT CASTSGGSTDTQYF
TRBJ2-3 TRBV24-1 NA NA TGTGCCACCAGTGGGTCTCCGGGGTCGGGCACAGATACGCAGTATTTT CATSGSPGSGTDTQYF
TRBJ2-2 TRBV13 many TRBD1 TGTGCCAGCAGCTTAGAGGTATTGGACAGGGGGCTGGACACCGGGGAGCTGTTTTTT CASSLEVLDRGLDTGELFF